This T cell receptor (beta chain) was captured in a study of cytomegalovirus exposure and HLA in healthy donors. At the time of sampling, donors were nominally healthy, though unrecorded immune exposures were likely. The germline gives CDR1 MNHEY, CDR2 SVGAGI. Trimming removed 0 bases from V and 8 bases from J; junction bases left unmatched: 6. There are 14 residues in the CDR3. PCR employed 60 Vbeta and 13 Jbeta primers. Method: immunoSEQ multiplex PCR; TCRdb's copy keeps in-frame clones and lacks some. Of about 98,000 clones listed, around 73% are singletons. This TCR was sampled from a female donor in good health and CMV-seronegative. The chain uses TRBV6-5 and TRBJ1-1; 7 bases line up with TRBD1. The sample consisted of PBMCs. This CDR3 is CASSYSTEGAEAFF. The CDR3 DNA reads TGTGCCAGCAGTTACTCGACGGAGGGGGCCGAAGCTTTCTTT.